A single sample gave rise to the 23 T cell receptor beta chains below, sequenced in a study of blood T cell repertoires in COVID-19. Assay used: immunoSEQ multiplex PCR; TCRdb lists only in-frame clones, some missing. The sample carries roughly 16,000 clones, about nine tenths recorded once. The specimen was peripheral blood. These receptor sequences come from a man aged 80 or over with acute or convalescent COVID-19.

Here the CDR3 reads CASSPYWSGSNQPQHF. The DNA of the CDR3 is TGTGCCAGCTCCCCGTACTGGAGCGGAAGCAATCAGCCCCAGCATTTT. This chain joins TRBV27 and TRBJ1-5, with D unclear. V dropped 8 bases and J dropped 1 base, with 18 bases sitting between them. CDR1 and CDR2 from the germline V gene are MNHEY and SMNVEV (reference sequence). The CDR3 is made up of 16 amino acids.

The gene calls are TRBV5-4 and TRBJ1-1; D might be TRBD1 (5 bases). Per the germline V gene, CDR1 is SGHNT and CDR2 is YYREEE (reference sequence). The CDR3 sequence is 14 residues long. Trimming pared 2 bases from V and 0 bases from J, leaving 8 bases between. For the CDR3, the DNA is TGTGCCAGCAGCTTTCAGGACATGAACACTGAAGCTTTCTTT. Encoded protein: CASSFQDMNTEAFF.

CDR3 region: CATSDPGTGPEAFF. Written as DNA, the CDR3 is TGTGCCACCAGTGACCCAGGGACAGGGCCTGAAGCTTTCTTT. V gene TRBV24-1 combines with J gene TRBJ1-1, with TRBD1 matching over 9 bases. The V segment lost 4 bases and the J segment 6 bases; nucleotides outside the gene matches: 5. The V gene's germline CDR1 is KGHDR and CDR2 SFDVKD. This CDR3 comprises 14 residues.

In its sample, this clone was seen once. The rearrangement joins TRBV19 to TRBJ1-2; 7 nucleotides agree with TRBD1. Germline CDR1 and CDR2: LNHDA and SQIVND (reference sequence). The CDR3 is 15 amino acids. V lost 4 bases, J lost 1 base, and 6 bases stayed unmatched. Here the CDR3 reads CASSNRDSDNYGYTF. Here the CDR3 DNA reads TGTGCCAGTAGTAATAGGGACAGCGATAACTATGGCTACACCTTC.

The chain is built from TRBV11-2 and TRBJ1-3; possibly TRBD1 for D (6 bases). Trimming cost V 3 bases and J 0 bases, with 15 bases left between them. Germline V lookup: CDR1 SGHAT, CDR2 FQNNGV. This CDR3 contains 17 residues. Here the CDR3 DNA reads TGTGCCAGCAGCTTGACAACTACAGGGACCTCTGGAAACACCATATATTTT. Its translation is CASSLTTTGTSGNTIYF.

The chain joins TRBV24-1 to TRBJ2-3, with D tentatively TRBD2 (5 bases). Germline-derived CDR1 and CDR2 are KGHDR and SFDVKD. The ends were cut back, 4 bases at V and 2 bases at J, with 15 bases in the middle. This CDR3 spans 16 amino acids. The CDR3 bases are TGTGCCACCAGTGACCCGCGGGTCGCAGTCACAGATACGCAGTATTTT. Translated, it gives CATSDPRVAVTDTQYF.

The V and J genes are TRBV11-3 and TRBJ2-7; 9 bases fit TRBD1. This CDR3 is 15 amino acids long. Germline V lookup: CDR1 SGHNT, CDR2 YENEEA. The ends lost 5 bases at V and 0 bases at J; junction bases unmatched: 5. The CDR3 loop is CASSVTGGPSYEQYF. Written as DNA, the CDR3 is TGTGCCAGCAGCGTGACAGGGGGTCCCTCCTACGAGCAGTACTTC.

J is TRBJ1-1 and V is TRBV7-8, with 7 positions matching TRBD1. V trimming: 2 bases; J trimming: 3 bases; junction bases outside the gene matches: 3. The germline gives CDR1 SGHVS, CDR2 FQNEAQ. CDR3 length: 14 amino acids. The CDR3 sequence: CASSLRGRDTEAFF. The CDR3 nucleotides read TGTGCCAGCAGCTTAAGGGGGCGTGACACTGAAGCTTTCTTT.

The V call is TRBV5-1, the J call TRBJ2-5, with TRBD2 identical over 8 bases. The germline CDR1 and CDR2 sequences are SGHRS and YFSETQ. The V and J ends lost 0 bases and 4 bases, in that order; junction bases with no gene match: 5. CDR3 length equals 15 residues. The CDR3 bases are TGCGCCAGCAGCTTGGCGGGGGGGCTTATAGAGACCCAGTACTTC. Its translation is CASSLAGGLIETQYF.

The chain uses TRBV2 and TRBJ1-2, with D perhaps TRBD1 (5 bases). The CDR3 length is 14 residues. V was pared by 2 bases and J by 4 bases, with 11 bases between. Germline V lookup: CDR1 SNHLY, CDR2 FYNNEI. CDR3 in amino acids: CASSEQGPIYGYTF. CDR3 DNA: TGTGCCAGCAGTGAACAGGGTCCGATCTATGGCTACACCTTC. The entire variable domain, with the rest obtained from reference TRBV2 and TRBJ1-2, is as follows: EPEVTQTPSHQVTQMGQEVILRCVPISNHLYFYWYRQILGQKVEFLVSFYNNEISEKSEIFDDQFSVERPDGSNFTLKIRSTKLEDSAMYFCASSEQGPIYGYTFGSGTRLTVV.

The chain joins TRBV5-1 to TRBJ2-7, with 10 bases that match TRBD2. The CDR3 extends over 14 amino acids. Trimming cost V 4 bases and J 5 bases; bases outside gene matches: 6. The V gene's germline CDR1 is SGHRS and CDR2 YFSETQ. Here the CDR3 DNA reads TGCGCCAGCAGCCTAGGGACTAGCGACGACGAGCAGTACTTC. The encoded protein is CASSLGTSDDEQYF.

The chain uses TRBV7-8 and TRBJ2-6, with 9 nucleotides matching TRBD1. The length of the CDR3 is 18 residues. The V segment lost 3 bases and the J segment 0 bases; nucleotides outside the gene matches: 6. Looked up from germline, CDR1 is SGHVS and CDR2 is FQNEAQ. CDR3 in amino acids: CASSLDRGVPSGANVLTF. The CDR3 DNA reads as TGTGCCAGCAGCTTGGACAGGGGCGTCCCCTCTGGGGCCAACGTCCTGACTTTC.

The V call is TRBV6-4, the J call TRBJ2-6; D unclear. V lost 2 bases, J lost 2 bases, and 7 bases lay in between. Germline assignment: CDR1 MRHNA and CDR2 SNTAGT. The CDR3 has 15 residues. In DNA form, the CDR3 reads TGTGCCAGCAGTGACATGGCTGCTGGGGCCAACGTCCTGACTTTC. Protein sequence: CASSDMAAGANVLTF.

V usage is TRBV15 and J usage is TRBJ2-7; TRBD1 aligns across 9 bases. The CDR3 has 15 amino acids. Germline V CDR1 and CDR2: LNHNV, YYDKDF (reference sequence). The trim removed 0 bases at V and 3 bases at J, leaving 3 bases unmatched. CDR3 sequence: CATSRDGQGNYEQYF. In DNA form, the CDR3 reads TGTGCCACCAGCAGAGACGGACAGGGGAACTACGAGCAGTACTTC.

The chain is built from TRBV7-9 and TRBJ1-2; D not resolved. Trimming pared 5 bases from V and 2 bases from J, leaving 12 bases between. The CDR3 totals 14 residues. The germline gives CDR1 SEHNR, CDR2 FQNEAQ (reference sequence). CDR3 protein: CASSPPRENYGYTF. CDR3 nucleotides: TGTGCCAGCAGCCCGCCGCGAGAAAACTATGGCTACACCTTC.

The CDR3 loop is CASSLAGSGSTIYF. DNA for the CDR3: TGTGCCAGCAGCTTGGCGGGGTCGGGGAGCACCATATATTTT. The rearrangement links TRBV5-4 to TRBJ1-3; D is undetermined. Germline lookup yields CDR1 SGHNT and CDR2 YYREEE (reference sequence). V lost 0 bases and J lost 9, with 13 bases in between. This CDR3 has 14 amino acids.

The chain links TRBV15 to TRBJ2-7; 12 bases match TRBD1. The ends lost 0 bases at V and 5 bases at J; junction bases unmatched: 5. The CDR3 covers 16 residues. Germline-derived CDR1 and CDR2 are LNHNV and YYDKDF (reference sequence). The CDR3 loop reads CATSREGTGGRNEQYF. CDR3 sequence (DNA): TGTGCCACCAGCAGAGAAGGGACAGGGGGCCGAAACGAGCAGTACTTC.

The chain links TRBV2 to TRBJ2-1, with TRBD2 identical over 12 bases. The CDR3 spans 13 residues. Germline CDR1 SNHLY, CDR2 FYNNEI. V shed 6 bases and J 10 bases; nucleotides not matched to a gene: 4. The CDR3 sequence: CASRLGLAGEQFF. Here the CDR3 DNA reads TGTGCCAGCAGACTAGGACTAGCGGGGGAGCAGTTCTTC.

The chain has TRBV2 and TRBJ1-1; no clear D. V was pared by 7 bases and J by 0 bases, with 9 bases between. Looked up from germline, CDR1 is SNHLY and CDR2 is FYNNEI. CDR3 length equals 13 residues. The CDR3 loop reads CASTSQVNTEAFF. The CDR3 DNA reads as TGTGCCAGCACCAGTCAGGTGAACACTGAAGCTTTCTTT. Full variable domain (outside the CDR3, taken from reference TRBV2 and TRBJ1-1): EPEVTQTPSHQVTQMGQEVILRCVPISNHLYFYWYRQILGQKVEFLVSFYNNEISEKSEIFDDQFSVERPDGSNFTLKIRSTKLEDSAMYFCASTSQVNTEAFFGQGTRLTVV.

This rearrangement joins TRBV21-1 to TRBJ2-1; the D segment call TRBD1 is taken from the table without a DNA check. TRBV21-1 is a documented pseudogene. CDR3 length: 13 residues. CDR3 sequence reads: CASVAGRYNEQFF. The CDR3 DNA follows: TGTGCCAGCGTGGCAGGGCGCTACAATGAGCAGTTCTTC.

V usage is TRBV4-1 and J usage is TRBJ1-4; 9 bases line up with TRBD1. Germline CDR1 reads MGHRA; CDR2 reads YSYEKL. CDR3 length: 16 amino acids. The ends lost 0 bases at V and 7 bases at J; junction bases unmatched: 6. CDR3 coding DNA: TGCGCCAGCAGCCAAGAAACAGGGGGCGCGGGTGAAAAACTGTTTTTT. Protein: CASSQETGGAGEKLFF.

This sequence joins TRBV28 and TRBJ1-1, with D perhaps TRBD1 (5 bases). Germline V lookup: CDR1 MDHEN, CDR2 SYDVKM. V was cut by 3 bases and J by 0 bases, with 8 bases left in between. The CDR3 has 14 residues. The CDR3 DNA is TGTGCCAGCAGTTTCCCAGGGCTGAACACTGAAGCTTTCTTT. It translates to CASSFPGLNTEAFF.

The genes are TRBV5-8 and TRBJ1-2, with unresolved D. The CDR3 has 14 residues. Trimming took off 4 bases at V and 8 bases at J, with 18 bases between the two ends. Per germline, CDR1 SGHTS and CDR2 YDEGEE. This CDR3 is CASSEVEGVGGYTF. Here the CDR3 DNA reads TGTGCCAGCAGCGAAGTCGAGGGAGTCGGAGGCTACACCTTC.